This T cell receptor (beta chain) was documented in a study of early T cells in non-severe SARS-CoV-2 infection. TCRdb used MiXCR to reprocess the 5' RACE reads, holding one entry per CDR3 protein. This table holds about 58,000 distinct CDR3 sequences, 12% found once. The V end lost 4 bases, the J end lost 8 bases, and 12 bases lay between the germline ends. This CDR3 contains 13 residues. The germline V gene has CDR1 MGHRA and CDR2 YSYEKL. This chain connects TRBV4-1 to TRBJ1-5, with a weak D call TRBD1 (5 bases). The sequence derives from an adult who was a healthcare worker with PCR-confirmed SARS-CoV-2 infection or an uninfected control (not recorded which). The sequenced sample consisted of whole blood. The CDR3 here is CASSLIPREPQHF. CDR3 bases: TGCGCCAGCAGCCTAATTCCCAGGGAGCCCCAGCATTTT.